The present entry profiles one TCR beta chain with its context. Its specificity is not known. This record belongs to a study of CD8 T cells in Susac syndrome. TCR beta sequencing was performed on blood CD8+ and CD4+ T cells. Reverse transcription of roughly 0.5 to 1 ug RNA was performed with random hexamers. Amplification of TCR beta CDR3 spanned 54 Vbeta and 13 Jbeta via immunoSEQ multiplex PCR. TCRdb re-called the immunoSEQ multiplex PCR reads with MiXCR, one entry per CDR3 protein. The top ten hold more than 0.11% of the sample, which has 150,000 or so distinct CDR3 sequences, around 93% seen once. The CDR3 consists of 14 residues. The germline gives CDR1 KGHSH, CDR2 LQKENI. Trimming stripped 2 bases from V and 3 bases from J, with 11 bases between. Whole-study findings and limits: In its TCR sequencing and HLA analysis, the study acknowledged that the number of individuals was relatively small. In Susac patients, clonal expansion was not detected in CD4+ cells.

This chain links TRBV18 with TRBJ2-7, with a possible D match to TRBD1 (5 bases). Sequencing was carried out using CD4+ T cells from PBMCs. This TCR came from a human donor with Susac syndrome. CDR3 sequence: CASSPMGQSYEQYF. DNA of the CDR3: TGTGCCAGCTCACCAATGGGGCAGAGCTACGAGCAGTACTTC.